Listed below are T cell receptor beta chains from one sample, sequenced in a study of T cell responses to AZD1222 COVID-19 vaccine. The method was immunoSEQ multiplex PCR; TCRdb's version includes in-frame clones alone and lacks a portion of them. The sample lists roughly 70,000 clones; 80% to 90% were seen once. The starting material was peripheral blood, obtained on day 0 of AZD1222 vaccination. Receptors originate from an adult in good health. CDR3s include the opening cysteine and the closing phenylalanine or tryptophan. Fields, in order: D gene, J gene, V gene, clone size, CDR3 DNA, CDR3 protein. D genes are given only for firm matches. For some rows the clone size is stated as once, few or many, or as a class when expanded; others skip it.

>.|TRBJ2-3|TRBV5-1|.
TGCGCCAGCGGGAGGGCAGGGGCCACAGATACGCAGTATTTT
CASGRAGATDTQYF
>TRBD1|TRBJ2-7|TRBV28|.
TGTGCCAGCAGTGTACTAGGGCCCACAGGGGGCGAGCAGTACTTC
CASSVLGPTGGEQYF
>.|TRBJ1-2|TRBV13|few
TGTGCCAGCAGCTTGCGCAAGGGGGAACGCTACACCTTC
CASSLRKGERYTF
>.|TRBJ1-6|TRBV12-5|few
TGTGCTAGTGGTGGGACGGTTCAGCGCCTCCACTTT
CASGGTVQRLHF
>TRBD2|TRBJ2-3|TRBV7-2|.
TGTGCCAGCAGCTTAAGAAGCGGGGGAACCTGGGGCACAGATACGCAGTATTTT
CASSLRSGGTWGTDTQYF
>TRBD2|TRBJ2-7|TRBV9|.
TGTGCCAGCAGCGTAGCTGGGGGGGACTACGAGCAGTACTTC
CASSVAGGDYEQYF
>TRBD2|TRBJ2-5|TRBV7-3|.
TGTGCCAGCAGCTTAACGTTGTCTAGCGGGGGCGAGACCCAGTACTTC
CASSLTLSSGGETQYF
>.|TRBJ1-1|TRBV7-2|once
TGTGCCAGCAGCACGCGAGTAGGGGGAGCAGATTATGAAGCTTTCTTT
CASSTRVGGADYEAFF
>.|TRBJ2-7|TRBV21-1|.
TGTGCCGCACCCTCTCGGCAGGGGGCCTCCTACGAGCAGTACTTC
CAAPSRQGASYEQYF
>.|TRBJ1-2|TRBV28|.
TGTGCCAGCAGTTTGTCAGGGGTGGGCTATGGCTACACCTTC
CASSLSGVGYGYTF
>TRBD2|TRBJ2-7|TRBV5-1|.
TGCGCCAGCAGCTCGTCAGCGGGGGCCACCTACGAGCAGTACTTC
CASSSSAGATYEQYF
>.|TRBJ1-2|TRBV20-1|.
TGCAGTGCTGGGGTCTATGGCTACACCTTC
CSAGVYGYTF
>.|TRBJ1-5|TRBV29-1|few
TGCAGCGCGACAGTGACAGATAGCAATCAGCCCCAGCATTTT
CSATVTDSNQPQHF
>TRBD2|TRBJ2-5|TRBV30|.
TGTGCCTGGAGCATTACCGGGACTAGCGGACAAGAGACCCAGTACTTC
CAWSITGTSGQETQYF
>TRBD1|TRBJ2-7|TRBV4-2|.
TGTGCCAGCAGCCAAGGGCAGGGGGCCTCCTACGAGCAGTACTTC
CASSQGQGASYEQYF
>.|TRBJ1-3|TRBV7-8|.
TGTGCCAGCAGCTTAGATCGGGGAAACACCATATATTTT
CASSLDRGNTIYF
>TRBD1|TRBJ1-2|TRBV30|.
TGTGCCTGGAGTCAGGGACAGAGGGGCTACACCTTC
CAWSQGQRGYTF
>.|TRBJ1-3|TRBV27|.
TGTGCCAGCGGGGCATTTGGAAACACCATATATTTT
CASGAFGNTIYF
>.|TRBJ1-1|TRBV6-5|.
TGTGCCAGCAGTCGGGGGGACACTGAAGCTTTCTTT
CASSRGDTEAFF
>TRBD2|TRBJ2-1|TRBV13|.
TGTGCCAGCAGCATGAGTGGCGGGGGGTACAATGAGCAGTTCTTC
CASSMSGGGYNEQFF
>.|TRBJ1-2|TRBV9|few
TGTGCCAGCAGCGTAGGAGGGGCCGGAGGCTACACCTTC
CASSVGGAGGYTF